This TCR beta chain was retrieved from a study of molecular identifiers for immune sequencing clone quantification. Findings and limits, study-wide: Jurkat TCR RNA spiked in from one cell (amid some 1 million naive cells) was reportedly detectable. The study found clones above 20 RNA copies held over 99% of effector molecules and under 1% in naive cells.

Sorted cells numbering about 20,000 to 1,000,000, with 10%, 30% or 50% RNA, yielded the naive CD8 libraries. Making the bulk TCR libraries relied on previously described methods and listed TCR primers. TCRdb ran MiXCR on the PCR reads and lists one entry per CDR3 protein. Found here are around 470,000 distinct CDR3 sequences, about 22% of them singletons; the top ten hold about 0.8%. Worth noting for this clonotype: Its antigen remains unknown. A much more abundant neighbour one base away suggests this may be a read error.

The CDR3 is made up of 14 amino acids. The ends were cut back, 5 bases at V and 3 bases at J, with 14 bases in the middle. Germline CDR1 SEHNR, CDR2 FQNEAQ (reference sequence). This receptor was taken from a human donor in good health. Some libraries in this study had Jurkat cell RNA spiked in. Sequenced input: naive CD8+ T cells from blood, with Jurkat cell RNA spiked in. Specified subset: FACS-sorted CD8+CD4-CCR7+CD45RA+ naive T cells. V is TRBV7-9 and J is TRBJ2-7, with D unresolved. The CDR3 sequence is CASSPTVMDYEQYF. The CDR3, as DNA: TGTGCCAGCAGCCCAACAGTCATGGACTACGAGCAGTACTTC.